These T cell receptor beta chains were read from a single sample in a study of blood T cell repertoires in COVID-19. Data came from immunoSEQ multiplex PCR; TCRdb stores just in-frame clones and leaves some out. The data contain about 190,000 clones, about 89% of them singletons. Sequenced material: peripheral blood. The origin of the receptors is a middle-aged man with acute or convalescent COVID-19. Both conserved end residues are part of each CDR3. Expanded clones get a size class; other rows say once, few or many, or leave the size out.

V gene	J gene	clone size	CDR3 length	CDR3 protein
TRBV4-2	TRBJ2-5	NA	13	CASSHGGEETQYF
TRBV5-1	TRBJ2-5	NA	14	CASSLQGAGETQYF
TRBV30	TRBJ1-5	NA	13	CAWRQSGGQPQHF
TRBV19	TRBJ2-1	NA	17	CASSQLPSRLVYNEQFF
TRBV5-1	TRBJ2-6	once	17	CASLPYDRTSGANVLTF
TRBV27	TRBJ1-5	NA	14	CASRKDRGGQPQHF
TRBV15	TRBJ1-2	NA	12	CATSRDIGGYTF
TRBV4-2	TRBJ2-3	NA	18	CASSQDLLAGGSTDTQYF
TRBV28	TRBJ1-5	NA	16	CASSLFWTGNNQPQHF
TRBV3-1/TRBV3-2	TRBJ2-7	NA	16	CASSLAKHRGIYEQYF